This T cell receptor beta chain was captured by sequencing in a study of CD8+CD57+ T cells in acquired aplastic anemia. This CDR3 spans 14 amino acids. The germline V gene has CDR1 LNHDA and CDR2 SQIVND (reference sequence). The ends lost 2 bases at V and 2 bases at J; junction bases unmatched: 3. All patients picked for sequencing had shown, by flow cytometry, an expansion of CD8+CD57+ cells. The use of genomic DNA as template underpinned the TCR beta VDJ and CDR3 profiling. TCRdb itself ran the reads through MiXCR, one entry per CDR3 protein. The repertoire includes about 40,000 distinct CDR3 sequences, roughly 63% of them detected once, and 59% sits in the top ten.

The sequencing input was sorted CD4+, CD8+, or CD8+CD57+ T cells (not recorded which) from PBMCs. This chain connects TRBV19 to TRBJ2-7; 7 nucleotides match TRBD1. The clonotype comes from a human donor with aplastic anemia. The CDR3 DNA reads as TGTGCCAGTAGTATACGGCAGGGGGCCTACGAGCAGTACTTC. Its protein product is CASSIRQGAYEQYF.